Following are 30 T cell receptor beta chains from one sample sequenced in a study of cytomegalovirus exposure and HLA in healthy donors. The study ran its PCR with 60 Vbeta and 13 Jbeta primers. This table comes from immunoSEQ multiplex PCR, and its TCRdb copy is limited to in-frame clones, with some not included. The data contain over 200,000 clones, under 90% of them singletons. Input material: PBMCs. The source is a human donor in good health.

The chain combines TRBV7-2 with TRBJ2-1, with TRBD2 identical over 8 bases. The CDR3 is made up of 16 amino acids. CDR1 SGHTA and CDR2 FQGNSA come from the germline V gene. Losses at the gene ends were 10 bases for V and 5 bases for J; bases not matched to a gene: 16. CDR3 amino acids: CATTLSGAGANNEQFF. CDR3 nucleotide sequence: TGTGCCACCACTCTATCAGGAGCGGGAGCCAACAATGAGCAGTTCTTC.

The chain combines TRBV29-1 with TRBJ2-3; maybe TRBD2 (6 bases). The germline CDR1 and CDR2 sequences are SQVTM and ANQGSEA. The ends were cut back, 2 bases at V and 6 bases at J, with 15 bases in the middle. The CDR3 totals 14 residues. The CDR3 DNA reads TGCAGCGTTGAACGCGGGAAAACGGGGGATACGCAGTATTTT. It encodes CSVERGKTGDTQYF.

Notes on this clone: Within the sample, other DNA sequences also encode this same CDR3. The rearrangement links TRBV27 to TRBJ2-5; D remains ambiguous. The CDR3 sequence is 11 residues long. V lost 4 bases to trimming and J lost 5 bases, with 5 bases between them. Germline V gives CDR1 MNHEY, CDR2 SMNVEV (reference sequence). CDR3 sequence reads: CASSSRETQYF. CDR3 DNA: TGTGCCAGCAGTTCGAGGGAGACCCAGTACTTC.

The V and J genes are TRBV5-1 and TRBJ1-6, with 7 bases matching TRBD1. From germline, CDR1 is SGHRS and CDR2 YFSETQ. The V gene end was trimmed by 4 bases and the J gene end by 7 bases; junction bases not matched to a gene: 5. The CDR3 is made up of 14 amino acids. The CDR3 nucleotides read TGCGCCAGCAGCCCTGGACAGGAGAATTCACCCCTCCACTTT. Its translation is CASSPGQENSPLHF.

The CDR3 DNA is TGTGCCAGCAGTGAAAGGCTGACTAGCGGGAGTAAGGAGACCCAGTACTTC. Its translation: CASSERLTSGSKETQYF. V usage is TRBV6-1 and J usage is TRBJ2-5; 12 bases line up with TRBD2. The junction had 9 bases not matched to a gene; V was cut back by 2 bases and J by 5 bases. The CDR3 runs 17 residues. Germline CDR1 is MNHNS and CDR2 is SASEGT.

J is TRBJ2-5 and V is TRBV29-1; TRBD1 matches 7 bases. Trimming at V came to 1 base and at J to 4 bases, leaving 3 bases not matched to a gene. Per the germline V gene, CDR1 is SQVTM and CDR2 is ANQGSEA. This CDR3 has 13 amino acids. CDR3 sequence: CSVEGQGPETQYF. Written as DNA, the CDR3 is TGCAGCGTTGAAGGACAGGGTCCAGAGACCCAGTACTTC.

This chain links TRBV11-3 with TRBJ2-2, with 11 bases fitting TRBD2. Germline CDR1 reads SGHNT; CDR2 reads YENEEA. The CDR3 runs 15 residues. V was pared by 4 bases and J by 4 bases, with 2 bases of the junction left unmatched. CDR3 amino acids: CASSYGLAGTGELFF. The DNA for the CDR3 is TGTGCCAGCAGCTATGGACTAGCGGGCACCGGGGAGCTGTTTTTT.

The chain links TRBV4-1 to TRBJ1-4; 8 nucleotides agree with TRBD1. Germline values: CDR1 MGHRA, CDR2 YSYEKL. This CDR3 has 18 amino acids. The V and J ends lost 4 bases and 0 bases, in that order; junction bases with no gene match: 10. CDR3 loop: CASSRTGTGPSTNEKLFF. DNA of the CDR3: TGCGCCAGCAGCCGAACCGGGACAGGACCTTCAACTAATGAAAAACTGTTTTTT.

This chain links TRBV9 with TRBJ2-6, with 11 bases lining up with TRBD1. CDR1 and CDR2 from the germline V gene are SGDLS and YYNGEE. Trimming at V came to 4 bases and at J to 1 base, leaving 7 bases not matched to a gene. The CDR3 loop spans 18 amino acids. The CDR3 bases are TGTGCCAGCAGCAAAGTCGGACAGGGGGCATCTGGGGCCAACGTCCTGACTTTC. It encodes CASSKVGQGASGANVLTF.

V gene TRBV5-1 combines with J gene TRBJ1-5; TRBD1 matches at 7 bases. The J segment lost 7 bases and the V segment lost 4 bases, leaving 11 bases of the junction unmatched. The CDR3 consists of 15 residues. Germline CDR1 is SGHRS and CDR2 is YFSETQ. CDR3: CASSETGDVGQPQHF. In nucleotides, the CDR3 is TGCGCCAGCAGCGAAACAGGGGACGTAGGGCAGCCCCAGCATTTT.

The rearrangement links TRBV7-9 to TRBJ2-2; 14 nucleotides line up with TRBD2. This CDR3 spans 17 amino acids. Germline CDR1 is SEHNR and CDR2 is FQNEAQ (reference sequence). V gave up 5 bases and J gave up 6 bases; unmatched junction bases: 8. The CDR3 reads CASSPHGLAGGAGELFF. CDR3 sequence (DNA): TGTGCCAGCAGCCCGCACGGACTAGCGGGAGGTGCCGGGGAGCTGTTTTTT.

This chain connects TRBV27 to TRBJ2-1; 12 bases line up with TRBD2. Unmatched junction bases numbered 8, after V lost 4 bases and J lost 7 bases. The CDR3 totals 16 residues. Germline lookup yields CDR1 MNHEY and CDR2 SMNVEV (reference sequence). The CDR3 sequence is CASSSPPSGRGNEQFF. The DNA for the CDR3 is TGTGCCAGCAGTTCACCTCCTAGCGGGAGGGGAAATGAGCAGTTCTTC.

The chain carries TRBV9 and TRBJ1-2, with TRBD1 as a possible D gene (5 bases). The V gene's germline CDR1 is SGDLS and CDR2 YYNGEE. The ends were cut back, 0 bases at V and 4 bases at J, with 13 bases in the middle. The CDR3 runs to 15 residues. CDR3 sequence reads: CASSVAWRGGYGYTF. DNA of the CDR3: TGTGCCAGCAGCGTAGCGTGGAGGGGCGGCTATGGCTACACCTTC.

The CDR3 sequence is CSVETEYNEQFF. The CDR3 region has the DNA TGCAGCGTTGAAACTGAGTACAATGAGCAGTTCTTC. This chain links TRBV29-1 with TRBJ2-1; D is unresolved. Trimming took 2 bases from V and 4 from J, leaving 6 bases between them. The CDR3 runs to 12 residues. Germline V gene data show CDR1 as SQVTM and CDR2 as ANQGSEA.

The chain has TRBV27 and TRBJ2-3, with D perhaps matching TRBD1 (5 bases). This CDR3 is 15 amino acids long. The V gene lost 3 bases and the J gene lost 1 base, with 11 bases spanning the gap. Germline V lookup: CDR1 MNHEY, CDR2 SMNVEV (reference sequence). CDR3 residues: CASSFSTAGTDTQYF. For the CDR3, the DNA is TGTGCCAGCAGTTTTTCGACAGCTGGCACAGATACGCAGTATTTT.

J is TRBJ2-3 and V is TRBV19; 12 nucleotides line up with TRBD2. Germline values: CDR1 LNHDA, CDR2 SQIVND (reference sequence). V lost 7 bases and J lost 3; bases outside the gene matches: 5. The CDR3 is 15 amino acids. The CDR3 region has the DNA TGTGCCAGTAAGAAGACTAGCGGGAGTACAGATACGCAGTATTTT. Protein product: CASKKTSGSTDTQYF.

The chain links TRBV9 to TRBJ2-7, with TRBD1 matching over 8 bases. The CDR3 contains 15 residues. The germline CDR1 and CDR2 sequences are SGDLS and YYNGEE. With 0 bases clipped from V and 4 bases from J, the junction kept 6 bases outside the gene matches. As DNA, the CDR3 is TGTGCCAGCAGCGTAGCTCTTACAGGGGGATACGAGCAGTACTTC. Translated: CASSVALTGGYEQYF.

The chain employs TRBV5-1 and TRBJ1-5, with 7 bases that match TRBD1. This CDR3 contains 14 residues. V lost 10 bases, J lost 4 bases, and 11 bases stayed unmatched. CDR1 is SGHRS and CDR2 is YFSETQ in the germline V gene. CDR3 sequence (DNA): TGCGCCGGAAAGGATGACAGGGAAAATCAGCCCCAGCATTTT. It codes for CAGKDDRENQPQHF.

CDR3 sequence reads: CASPPKGHPIRGELFF. CDR3 nucleotides: TGCGCCAGTCCGCCTAAGGGGCACCCGATTCGGGGGGAGCTGTTTTTT. The J gene is TRBJ2-2, the V gene TRBV23-1; D possibly corresponds to TRBD1 (5 bases). TRBV23-1 is known as an ORF, though its function is uncertain. The V end lost 9 bases, the J end lost 8 bases, and 25 bases lay between the germline ends. This CDR3 region has 16 residues.

The V gene is TRBV15, the J gene TRBJ2-2; perhaps TRBD1 as D (6 bases). V dropped 0 bases and J dropped 6 bases, with 14 bases sitting between them. CDR1 is LNHNV, CDR2 YYDKDF, per germline (reference sequence). The CDR3 extends over 16 amino acids. The CDR3 sequence: CATSREDTGFPGELFF. In DNA, the CDR3 is TGTGCCACCAGCAGAGAGGACACAGGGTTCCCCGGGGAGCTGTTTTTT.

The V call is TRBV30, the J call TRBJ2-5, with 11 bases matching TRBD2. Germline assignment: CDR1 GTSNPN and CDR2 SVGIG (reference sequence). The trim removed 0 bases at V and 11 bases at J, leaving 8 bases unmatched. The CDR3 sequence is 14 residues long. The CDR3 here is CAWSVTSGAGKQYF. CDR3 sequence (DNA): TGTGCCTGGAGTGTGACTAGCGGGGCGGGCAAGCAGTACTTC.

The chain couples TRBV19 to TRBJ2-1; 8 bases align to TRBD2. This CDR3 comprises 16 residues. Germline assignment: CDR1 LNHDA and CDR2 SQIVND (reference sequence). Trimming took 3 bases from V and 8 from J; bases not matched to a gene: 12. The CDR3 DNA is TGTGCCAGTAGTATTGGCAGCGGGAGCTTTGAGGATGAGCAGTTCTTC. This sequence encodes CASSIGSGSFEDEQFF.

J is TRBJ2-7 and V is TRBV29-1, with 9 bases aligning to TRBD2. The germline CDR1 and CDR2 sequences are SQVTM and ANQGSEA. V was pared by 5 bases and J by 7 bases, with 15 bases of the junction left unmatched. The CDR3 is 15 residues long. The CDR3 nucleotides read TGCAGCGTTCTTTTGCGGGCGGGAGGGCCGGGTGAGCAGTACTTC. This sequence encodes CSVLLRAGGPGEQYF.

The V gene is TRBV10-3, the J gene TRBJ2-5, with D perhaps matching TRBD1 (6 bases). This CDR3 has 15 residues. CDR1 is ENHRY and CDR2 is SYGVKD in the germline V gene. The V end lost 3 bases, the J end lost 2 bases, and 13 bases lay between the germline ends. The CDR3 DNA follows: TGTGCCATCAGTGACCCGGGACACAAACAAGAGACCCAGTACTTC. As protein: CAISDPGHKQETQYF.

The gene calls are TRBV4-1 and TRBJ1-3; a weak D match, TRBD1 (5 bases). Germline-derived CDR1 and CDR2 are MGHRA and YSYEKL. The CDR3 covers 16 residues. Deletions cut 0 bases from V and 7 bases from J, with 16 bases between. The CDR3 protein is CASSQDRGGPSNTIYF. The DNA of the CDR3 is TGCGCCAGCAGCCAAGATAGGGGTGGGCCATCGAACACCATATATTTT.

Comment on this clone: A read error may produce the germline difference seen at one junction end. This chain connects TRBV7-9 to TRBJ1-2; no definite D call. The CDR3 consists of 15 residues. Germline CDR1 SEHNR, CDR2 FQNEAQ (reference sequence). The CDR3 protein is CSSSSRPPWHYGYTF. The CDR3 DNA reads TGTTCCAGCAGCTCCCGTCCCCCGTGGCACTATGGCTACACCTTC.

Here the CDR3 DNA reads TGTGCCAGCAGCTTGTCCTTATATCAGCCCCAGCATTTT. Protein sequence: CASSLSLYQPQHF. The chain combines TRBV5-6 with TRBJ1-5; D is undetermined. Trimming removed 1 base from V and 5 bases from J, with 7 bases in between. Germline V gives CDR1 SGHDT, CDR2 YYEEEE. The CDR3 runs to 13 residues. Filled out from reference TRBV5-6 and TRBJ1-5, the complete variable domain reads DAGVTQSPTHLIKTRGQQVTLRCSPKSGHDTVSWYQQALGQGPQFIFQYYEEEERQRGNFPDRFSGHQFPNYSSELNVNALLLGDSALYLCASSLSLYQPQHFGDGTRLSIL.

The chain has TRBV18 and TRBJ1-1; TRBD1 agrees at 9 bases. This CDR3 is 16 amino acids long. CDR1 and CDR2 from the germline V gene are KGHSH and LQKENI. The trim removed 3 bases at V and 1 base at J, leaving 6 bases unmatched. The CDR3 region is CASSPINRGQNTEAFF. The DNA for the CDR3 is TGTGCCAGCTCACCGATAAACAGGGGGCAGAACACTGAAGCTTTCTTT.

V is TRBV30 and J is TRBJ2-7, with 12 bases identical to TRBD2. CDR3 length equals 15 residues. V was pared by 1 base and J by 7 bases, with 8 bases of the junction left unmatched. Looked up from germline, CDR1 is GTSNPN and CDR2 is SVGIG (reference sequence). CDR3 bases: TGTGCCTGGAGTGGGGCTAGCGGGAGGGTCGGGGAGCAGTACTTC. Protein product: CAWSGASGRVGEQYF.

The V and J genes are TRBV5-6 and TRBJ2-4; maybe TRBD1 (5 bases). Germline-derived CDR1 and CDR2 are SGHDT and YYEEEE. The ends were cut back, 2 bases at V and 0 bases at J, with 15 bases in the middle. This CDR3 comprises 17 residues. CDR3 DNA: TGTGCCAGCAGCTTAGGAATAGGGGTCCGAGCCAAAAACATTCAGTACTTC. Translating it yields CASSLGIGVRAKNIQYF.